This TCR beta chain was identified in a study of OX40 agonist ivuxolimab in advanced cancers. Study-level information: Hepatocellular carcinoma, melanoma, renal cell or head and neck cancer affected the dose-escalation patients. Of the patients, three showed partial responses, one with hepatocellular carcinoma and two with cutaneous melanoma. Notes on the study in general: Some of the nonresponding patients also showed low levels of normalized T-cell clonal expansion.

Using immunoSEQ multiplex PCR, the repertoire was profiled, and TCRdb retains in-frame clones only, with some absent. The table has more than 55,000 clones, 70% to 90% seen once. Only one count was recorded for this clone. Antigen specificity is unknown. The germline gives CDR1 MDHEN, CDR2 SYDVKM. The CDR3 length is 15 residues. Trimming removed 5 bases from V and 4 bases from J; junction bases left unmatched: 7. On cycle 4 day 1 and cycle 7 day 1, as well as at baseline, blood was sampled. This sequence originates from an adult with an advanced solid tumor such as melanoma, head and neck, liver or kidney cancer. V usage is TRBV28 and J usage is TRBJ2-7; 11 positions match TRBD1. This specimen consisted of CD4+ or CD8+ T cells sorted from blood, obtained in a trial of the OX40 agonist ivuxolimab. The CDR3 here is CASSPQGQGEYEQYF. The CDR3 DNA is TGTGCCAGCAGTCCCCAGGGACAGGGGGAATACGAGCAGTACTTC.